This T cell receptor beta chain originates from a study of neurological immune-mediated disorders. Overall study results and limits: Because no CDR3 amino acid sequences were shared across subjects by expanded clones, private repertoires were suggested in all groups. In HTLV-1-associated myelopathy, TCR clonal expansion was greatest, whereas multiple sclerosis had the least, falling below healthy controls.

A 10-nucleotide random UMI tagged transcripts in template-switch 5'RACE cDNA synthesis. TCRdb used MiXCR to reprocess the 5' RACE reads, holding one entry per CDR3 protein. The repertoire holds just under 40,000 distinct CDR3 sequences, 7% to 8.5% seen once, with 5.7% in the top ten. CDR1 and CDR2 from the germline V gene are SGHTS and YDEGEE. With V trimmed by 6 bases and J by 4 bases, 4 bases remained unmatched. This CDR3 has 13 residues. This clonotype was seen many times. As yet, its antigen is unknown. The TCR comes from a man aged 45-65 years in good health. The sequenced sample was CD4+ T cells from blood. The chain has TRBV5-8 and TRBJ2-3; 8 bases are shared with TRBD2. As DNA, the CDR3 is TGTGCCAGCACCTTCGGGGGGGCAGATACGCAGTATTTT. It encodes CASTFGGADTQYF.